The subject of this entry is one T cell receptor (beta chain). As originally analysed: Amplification of reference gene primers provided the estimated nucleated cell counts. Measured with immunoSEQ multiplex PCR; TCRdb has only the in-frame clones, and not every one. V, J and clone size are taken as reported in that table, and D and trimming were inferred from the DNA itself. This repertoire shows about 28,000 clones, 70% to 90% found once; its top ten account for over 8.5%. The record originates from a study of blood T cell repertoires in COVID-19. About the research overall: COVID-19 samples, acute and convalescent, were from the United States, Italy and Spain. T cells, B-cell-depleted T cells, or PBMCs provided the cDNA or gDNA that served as material.

This CDR3 has 20 amino acids. This clonotype originated in a human donor in a cohort sampled during active COVID-19. Sequencing input: peripheral blood. The V gene is TRBV21-1, the J gene TRBJ1-4; the D segment call TRBD1 is taken from the table without a DNA check. TRBV21-1 is a documented pseudogene. CDR3 sequence reads: CASSKPENRDRGLTNEKLFF. The CDR3 DNA reads as TGTGCCAGCAGCAAACCCGAAAACCGGGACAGGGGCTTAACTAATGAAAAACTGTTTTTT.